This T cell receptor (beta chain) was identified during a study of identical twins. Study-level findings and limits: Out-of-frame beta sequences exhibited a weaker degree of excess twin sharing. Analyses of zero insertions could be partly confounded by invariant MAIT and iNKT cells.

Germline V gene lookup returns CDR1 SGHRS and CDR2 YFSETQ. Trimming stripped 0 bases from V and 10 bases from J, with 22 bases between. This CDR3 contains 17 residues. This clonotype was counted only a few times. The antigen is not known. A universal primer site arose from template switching, and cDNA bore unique molecular identifiers. One entry per CDR3 protein, called by TCRdb with MiXCR from the 5' RACE reads. The sample lists 1.5 million to 2 million distinct CDR3 sequences; more than 30% were seen once. J is TRBJ1-4 and V is TRBV5-1, with D maybe TRBD1 (5 bases). This TCR was sampled from a newborn girl in good health. Sequencing was carried out using cord blood. The CDR3 DNA follows: TGCGCCAGCAGCTTGGAACCCCATCTGGGACGTAGTGGAAAACTGTTTTTT. Translation gives CASSLEPHLGRSGKLFF.